Listed here are 5 T cell receptor beta chains from one sample, sequenced in a study of cytomegalovirus exposure and HLA in healthy donors (dated by TCRdb to 2016 to 2017). Receptors were amplified or captured by the immunoSEQ multiplex PCR assay. For the multiplex PCR, a mixture combining 60 forward primers for TCR Vbeta segments and 13 reverse primers for TCR Jbeta segments was used. Here the immuneACCESS table is served through TCRdb, limited to in-frame sequences with V and J called. Missing clones are a known gap in these copies; in checked studies unresolved V genes cover under half, and the rest lacks a known reason. In this sample the table shows some 120,000 clones, roughly 70% of which occur a single time. The ten largest clones add up to approximately 2% of the sample. Sequences were obtained from PBMCs. These TCRs come from a woman between 35 and 50 years old in good health and CMV-seropositive.

This chain connects TRBV5-3 to TRBJ2-2; weak D call: TRBD2 (5 bases). TRBV5-3 is an ORF; its function is uncertain. Trimming removed 3 bases at V and 4 bases at J, with 10 bases between. The CDR3 consists of 14 residues. The CDR3 nucleotides read TGTGCCAGAAGCTCGGCTGGAGGCACCGGGGAGCTGTTTTTT. This translates into CARSSAGGTGELFF.

This clone was counted a single time. The rearrangement links TRBV2 to TRBJ2-6, with a weak D call TRBD2 (5 bases). The V gene's germline CDR1 is SNHLY and CDR2 FYNNEI. The V gene lost 7 bases and the J gene lost 2 bases, with 18 bases spanning the gap. The length of the CDR3 is 17 residues. The CDR3 sequence: CASKDGGLGAGANVLTF. For the CDR3, the DNA is TGTGCCAGCAAGGACGGAGGACTGGGAGCTGGGGCCAACGTCCTGACTTTC.

The chain recombines TRBV9 with TRBJ2-3; D unresolved. The V and J ends lost 5 bases and 1 base respectively, with 14 bases between them. Germline V lookup: CDR1 SGDLS, CDR2 YYNGEE. The CDR3 spans 15 residues. CDR3 amino acids: CASSLAPSRTDTQYF. CDR3 DNA sequence: TGTGCCAGCAGTTTAGCCCCCTCTCGCACAGATACGCAGTATTTT.

The chain combines TRBV7-2 with TRBJ1-3; TRBD1 is a possible D gene (5 bases). V dropped 5 bases and J dropped 0 bases, with 14 bases sitting between them. CDR3 length: 16 residues. Germline V gene data show CDR1 as SGHTA and CDR2 as FQGNSA. The CDR3, as DNA: TGTGCCAGCAGCCTGCGACAGTCACGCTCTGGAAACACCATATATTTT. It yields the protein CASSLRQSRSGNTIYF. The full variable domain, completed using reference TRBV7-2 and TRBJ1-3, is GAGVSQSPSNKVTEKGKDVELRCDPISGHTALYWYRQSLGQGLEFLIYFQGNSAPDKSGLPSDRFSAERTGGSVSTLTIQRTQQEDSAVYLCASSLRQSRSGNTIYFGEGSWLTVV.

The genes are TRBV6-4 and TRBJ1-5, with D perhaps matching TRBD1 (6 bases). The V end was cut by 0 bases, the J end by 9 bases, with 12 bases between. The CDR3 is 14 residues long. Germline V lookup: CDR1 MRHNA, CDR2 SNTAGT. Here the CDR3 reads CASSDSRDMGPQHF. The CDR3 coding sequence is TGTGCCAGCAGTGACTCGAGGGACATGGGGCCCCAGCATTTT.